The T cell receptor beta chain described here comes from a study of a mutant IDH1 vaccine in newly diagnosed glioma. Across the study: Standard pretreatment was either radiotherapy, temozolomide, or, for most, radiochemotherapy with temozolomide.

Time point indicated: week 5, during vaccination. The study gave 300 ug of mutant IDH1 20-mer peptide per vaccine dose, with topical imiquimod. Germline loops: CDR1 SGHRS, CDR2 YFSETQ. Losses at the gene ends were 0 bases for V and 11 bases for J; bases not matched to a gene: 7. This CDR3 contains 14 residues. This clone has only a few counts. No antigen is known for it. Measured with immunoSEQ multiplex PCR; TCRdb has only the in-frame clones, and not every one. The sample lists roughly 72,000 clones; over 75% were seen once. The chain has TRBV5-1 and TRBJ1-1; 10 bases fit TRBD1. The sample consisted of PBMCs, taken from a glioma patient whose treatment included an IDH1 peptide vaccine. The clonotype comes from a woman in her 50s with glioma. The DNA of the CDR3 is TGCGCCAGCAGCTTGGGTGGGACAGGGGAAGAGGCTTTCTTT. The encoded protein is CASSLGGTGEEAFF.